This T cell receptor beta chain was identified in a study of blood T cells in healthy people across ages. Study-level points and caveats: Because sorting was not performed, PBMCs prevented conclusive naive versus antigen-experienced comparison. As age increased, TCR beta diversity per million T cells fell in a roughly linear fashion.

Combining a sample-barcoded 5' primer with a J-beta primer mix, a second PCR ran for 7 to 11 cycles. Each cDNA molecule was tagged by a template-switch adaptor that had 12 random nucleotides. In TCRdb, the 5' RACE reads were re-called with MiXCR into one record per CDR3 protein. The data hold over a million distinct CDR3 sequences, with roughly 43% observed a single time. There are 14 residues in the CDR3. The germline gives CDR1 LNHNV, CDR2 YYDKDF (reference sequence). V lost 6 bases and J lost 3, with 15 bases in between. The authors extracted at least 6 micrograms of total RNA per sample. On this clonotype: Its target is not known.

The sequenced material came from blood. V is TRBV15 and J is TRBJ2-7; a weak D match, TRBD2 (5 bases). This receptor was taken from a woman aged 18-29 years in good health. CDR3 sequence: CATSFGDGVYEQYF. Here the CDR3 DNA reads TGTGCCACCAGTTTCGGAGACGGGGTCTACGAGCAGTACTTC.